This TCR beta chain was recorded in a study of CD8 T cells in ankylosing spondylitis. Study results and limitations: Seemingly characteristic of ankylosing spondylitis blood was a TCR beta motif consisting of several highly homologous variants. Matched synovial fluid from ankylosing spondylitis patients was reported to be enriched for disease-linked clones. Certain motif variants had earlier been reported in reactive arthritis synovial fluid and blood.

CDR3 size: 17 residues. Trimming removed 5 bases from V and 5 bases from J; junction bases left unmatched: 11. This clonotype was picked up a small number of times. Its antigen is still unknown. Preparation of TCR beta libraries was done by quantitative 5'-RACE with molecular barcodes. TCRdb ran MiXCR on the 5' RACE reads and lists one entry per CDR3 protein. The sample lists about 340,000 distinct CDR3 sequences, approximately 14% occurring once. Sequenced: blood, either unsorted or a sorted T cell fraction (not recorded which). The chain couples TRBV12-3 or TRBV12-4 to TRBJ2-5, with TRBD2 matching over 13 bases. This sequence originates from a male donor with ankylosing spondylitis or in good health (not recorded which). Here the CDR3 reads CASSPRTSGGPGETQYF. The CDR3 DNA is TGTGCCAGCAGTCCGAGGACTAGCGGGGGCCCAGGGGAGACCCAGTACTTC.